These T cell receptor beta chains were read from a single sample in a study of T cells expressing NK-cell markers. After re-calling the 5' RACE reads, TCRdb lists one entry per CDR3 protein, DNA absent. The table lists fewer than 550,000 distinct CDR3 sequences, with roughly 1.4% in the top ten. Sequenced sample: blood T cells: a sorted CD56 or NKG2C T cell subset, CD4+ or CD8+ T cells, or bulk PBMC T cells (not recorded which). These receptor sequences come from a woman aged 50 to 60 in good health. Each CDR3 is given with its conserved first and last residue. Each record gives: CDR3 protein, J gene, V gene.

CDR3: CASSYPPGLGTQYF
J: TRBJ2-5
V: TRBV6-5

CDR3: CASSQGVGVLGEQYF
J: TRBJ2-7
V: TRBV7-9

CDR3: CSAQYTSGITGELFF
J: TRBJ2-2
V: TRBV20-1

CDR3: CASSPVGNEKLFF
J: TRBJ1-4
V: TRBV6-6

CDR3: CATSRDTFRRGGYTF
J: TRBJ1-2
V: TRBV15

CDR3: CASSYSFLLAESSYNEQFF
J: TRBJ2-1
V: TRBV6-2/TRBV6-3

CDR3: CASSPLQGGSGQPQHF
J: TRBJ1-5
V: TRBV18

CDR3: CASTPTGSATDTQYF
J: TRBJ2-3
V: TRBV25-1

CDR3: CSAGGGSGSYEQYF
J: TRBJ2-7
V: TRBV20-1

CDR3: CASGYKLAGDTGELFF
J: TRBJ2-2
V: TRBV12-3/TRBV12-4

CDR3: CATSDPAGGAETQYF
J: TRBJ2-5
V: TRBV24-1

CDR3: CATSDPDPRADTQYF
J: TRBJ2-3
V: TRBV24-1

CDR3: CASSSPRGSGSVTEQYF
J: TRBJ2-7
V: TRBV7-2

CDR3: CASSSAGTGLTGELFF
J: TRBJ2-2
V: TRBV5-1

CDR3: CASKGARGGSGYGYTF
J: TRBJ1-2
V: TRBV6-5

CDR3: CASSELTPAAPNTGELFF
J: TRBJ2-2
V: TRBV6-2/TRBV6-3

CDR3: CASSHAASGIPYNEQFF
J: TRBJ2-1
V: TRBV6-5

CDR3: CASSSLVDNEQFF
J: TRBJ2-1
V: TRBV5-1

CDR3: CASSLQGPPTGELFF
J: TRBJ2-2
V: TRBV6-5

CDR3: CASSTYKRRKDYGYTF
J: TRBJ1-2
V: TRBV19

CDR3: CASSRSSPGRAYNEQFF
J: TRBJ2-1
V: TRBV12-3/TRBV12-4

CDR3: CASSRPRSGTNNEQFF
J: TRBJ2-1
V: TRBV4-1

CDR3: CASSLWQGRGYTF
J: TRBJ1-2
V: TRBV5-1

CDR3: CASSLKSGASFGQFF
J: TRBJ2-1
V: TRBV28

CDR3: CSARRRLPHYNEQFF
J: TRBJ2-1
V: TRBV20-1